A selection of T cell receptor beta chains follows, all from one sample in a study of blood T cells in healthy people across ages. TCRdb re-analysed the 5' RACE reads in MiXCR, keeping a single row per CDR3 protein. The table records fewer than 2 million distinct CDR3 sequences, approximately 40% of them present only once. Specimen: blood. Receptors originate from a human donor in good health. Both conserved end residues are part of each CDR3. A D gene is named only where the DNA matches it firmly. Some rows have no size entry. The others give once, few or many, or a class for an expanded clone.

NA,TRBJ2-3,TRBV9,NA,CASSASGRGTTQYF,TGTGCCAGCAGCGCCAGCGGTCGCGGAACTACGCAGTATTTT
TRBD1,TRBJ2-7,TRBV10-3,few,CAIKGQAQTYEQYF,TGTGCCATCAAGGGACAGGCGCAAACCTACGAGCAGTACTTC
NA,TRBJ1-2,TRBV12-3/TRBV12-4,few,CASSLDSRHGYTF,TGTGCCAGCAGTTTAGACAGTAGACATGGCTACACCTTC
TRBD1,TRBJ1-2,TRBV19,NA,CASSVRQGARSYGYTF,TGTGCCAGTAGTGTGAGACAGGGGGCGCGAAGTTATGGCTACACCTTC
TRBD1,TRBJ1-3,TRBV9,NA,CASSTGTASGNTIYF,TGTGCCAGCAGCACTGGGACAGCCTCTGGAAACACCATATATTTT
TRBD1,TRBJ2-3,TRBV7-2,NA,CASSLLDRVAQYF,TGTGCCAGCAGCTTATTAGACAGGGTGGCGCAGTATTTT
NA,TRBJ2-5,TRBV20-1,NA,CSASRGGSVGGGWETQYF,TGCAGTGCTAGTAGGGGGGGATCTGTAGGCGGAGGATGGGAGACCCAGTACTTC
TRBD1,TRBJ1-5,TRBV4-1,few,CASSPEGAGNQPQHF,TGCGCCAGCAGCCCGGAGGGGGCAGGGAATCAGCCCCAGCATTTT
NA,TRBJ1-2,TRBV6-6,few,CASSYWGAEYGYTF,TGTGCCAGCAGTTACTGGGGGGCAGAATATGGCTACACCTTC
NA,TRBJ2-5,TRBV27,NA,CASGRGGGQETQYF,TGTGCCAGCGGTAGGGGAGGGGGCCAAGAGACCCAGTACTTC
TRBD2,TRBJ2-7,TRBV5-1,NA,CASSLMPSGSISLHEQYF,TGCGCCAGCAGCTTGATGCCTAGCGGGAGTATATCTCTCCACGAGCAGTACTTC
NA,TRBJ2-1,TRBV20-1,few,CSATSYWNEQFF,TGCAGTGCTACATCCTACTGGAATGAGCAGTTCTTC
NA,TRBJ2-1,TRBV20-1,NA,CSASEARDEQFF,TGCAGTGCTAGTGAGGCGCGGGATGAGCAGTTCTTC
TRBD1,TRBJ1-2,TRBV29-1,NA,CSVPTGDGYTF,TGCAGCGTTCCAACAGGGGATGGCTACACCTTC
NA,TRBJ2-5,TRBV5-6,NA,CASSFPTGRRETQYF,TGTGCCAGCAGCTTTCCTACAGGGCGTAGAGAGACCCAGTACTTC
TRBD1,TRBJ2-5,TRBV24-1,few,CATSDAPGTGGWETQYF,TGTGCCACCAGTGATGCCCCGGGGACAGGGGGCTGGGAGACCCAGTACTTC
NA,TRBJ1-2,TRBV5-1,NA,CDSSLESSNYGYTF,TGCGACAGCAGCTTGGAGTCCTCTAACTATGGCTACACCTTC
TRBD2,TRBJ2-1,TRBV2,NA,CASSELPGGYNEQFF,TGTGCCAGCAGTGAGCTGCCGGGGGGGTACAATGAGCAGTTCTTC
NA,TRBJ2-2,TRBV6-5,NA,CASSYGLSTGELFF,TGTGCCAGCAGTTACGGACTCAGCACCGGGGAGCTGTTTTTT
NA,TRBJ2-5,TRBV20-1,NA,CSAREVRVQETQYF,TGCAGTGCTAGAGAAGTGAGGGTCCAAGAGACCCAGTACTTC
NA,TRBJ1-5,TRBV20-1,NA,CSASSERNQPQHF,TGCAGTGCCTCCTCGGAAAGGAATCAGCCCCAGCATTTT
TRBD1,TRBJ1-2,TRBV9,NA,CASSVGTGRLQGYTF,TGTGCCAGCAGCGTGGGGACAGGGCGGCTTCAGGGCTACACCTTC
TRBD1,TRBJ2-7,TRBV6-5,NA,CASSSSSGQGRYEQYF,TGTGCCAGCAGTTCTTCATCAGGACAGGGGAGGTACGAGCAGTACTTC
NA,TRBJ2-1,TRBV4-3,few,CASSQDHPSSLSSYNEQFF,TGCGCCAGCAGCCAAGATCATCCTTCGAGCCTGAGCTCCTACAATGAGCAGTTCTTC
NA,TRBJ2-4,TRBV10-3,NA,CAISGISKNIQYF,TGTGCCATCAGTGGGATTTCAAAAAACATTCAGTACTTC
NA,TRBJ2-7,TRBV12-3/TRBV12-4,few,CASSFTIFEQYF,TGTGCCAGCAGTTTCACCATTTTCGAGCAGTACTTC
NA,TRBJ2-7,TRBV28,NA,CASSLYNGPYEQYF,TGTGCCAGCAGTTTATACAACGGTCCCTACGAGCAGTACTTC
NA,TRBJ1-6,TRBV7-6,NA,CASSPFAGSPLHF,TGTGCCAGCAGCCCTTTCGCGGGATCACCCCTCCACTTT
NA,TRBJ2-2,TRBV5-1,NA,CASSGGVTNTGELFF,TGCGCCAGCAGTGGTGGGGTCACGAACACCGGGGAGCTGTTTTTT
NA,TRBJ2-5,TRBV29-1,NA,CSVEAAGLETQYF,TGCAGCGTTGAAGCGGCCGGGCTGGAGACCCAGTACTTC
TRBD2,TRBJ2-3,TRBV5-1,few,CASSVLAATGTDTQYF,TGCGCCAGCAGCGTACTAGCGGCTACGGGGACAGATACGCAGTATTTT
NA,TRBJ1-1,TRBV6-1,NA,CASKTQKNTEAFF,TGTGCCAGCAAAACTCAGAAGAACACTGAAGCTTTCTTT
TRBD1,TRBJ2-2,TRBV29-1,NA,CSAVCPDRGKTGELFF,TGCAGCGCCGTCTGTCCCGACAGGGGAAAAACCGGGGAGCTGTTTTTT
NA,TRBJ2-1,TRBV7-9,NA,CVSSLDTLRHEQFF,TGTGTCAGCAGCTTAGATACTCTCAGGCATGAGCAGTTCTTC
NA,TRBJ2-7,TRBV20-1,NA,CSAASGYVDEQYF,TGCAGTGCGGCGAGCGGTTACGTCGACGAGCAGTACTTC
TRBD1,TRBJ2-7,TRBV5-1,NA,CASNTGTASSYEQYF,TGCGCCAGCAATACCGGGACAGCCTCCTCCTACGAGCAGTACTTC
NA,TRBJ2-3,TRBV3-1,NA,CATMDADTQYF,TGTGCCACCATGGACGCAGATACGCAGTATTTT
TRBD2,TRBJ2-3,TRBV5-1,NA,CASSVLAGIGDTQYF,TGCGCCAGCAGCGTACTAGCGGGGATCGGAGATACGCAGTATTTT
NA,TRBJ2-7,TRBV6-5,few,CASGVGGSYEQYF,TGTGCCAGCGGTGTCGGGGGATCCTACGAGCAGTACTTC
NA,TRBJ2-1,TRBV20-1,NA,CSSLYTGGVFNEQFF,TGCAGTTCCCTTTATACGGGGGGCGTCTTTAATGAGCAGTTCTTC
NA,TRBJ2-2,TRBV2,NA,CASSVGLDLQLFF,TGTGCCAGCAGTGTGGGACTCGATCTCCAGCTGTTTTTT
NA,TRBJ2-1,TRBV6-2/TRBV6-3,few,CASRNFSSYNEQFF,TGTGCCAGCAGAAACTTTAGCTCCTACAATGAGCAGTTCTTC
TRBD2,TRBJ2-1,TRBV5-1,few,CASSLETGGYNEQFF,TGCGCCAGCAGCTTGGAGACGGGGGGGTACAATGAGCAGTTCTTC